Listed here are 9 T cell receptor beta chains from one sample, sequenced in a study of blood T cell repertoires in COVID-19. Measured with immunoSEQ multiplex PCR; TCRdb has only the in-frame clones, and not every one. The sample lists 150,000 to 200,000 clones, less than 85% occurring once. Sequenced input: peripheral blood. The receptor set was obtained from a human donor with acute or convalescent COVID-19. The donor label of this sample is uncertain.

The rearrangement joins TRBV5-1 to TRBJ1-6, with D possibly being TRBD1 (6 bases). The germline gives CDR1 SGHRS, CDR2 YFSETQ. The V and J ends lost 4 bases and 6 bases respectively, with 23 bases between them. The CDR3 consists of 18 residues. The CDR3 loop reads CASSPYGTQGQINSPLHF. The CDR3, as DNA: TGCGCCAGCAGCCCCTATGGGACCCAAGGACAGATTAATTCACCCCTCCACTTT.

The chain employs TRBV18 and TRBJ1-5; 7 positions match TRBD1. J gave up 1 base and V 2 bases, and 2 bases lay outside the gene matches. The CDR3 is 15 residues long. Per the germline V gene, CDR1 is KGHSH and CDR2 is LQKENI. The CDR3 sequence: CASSPGTDSNQPQHF. CDR3 nucleotide sequence: TGTGCCAGCTCACCAGGGACAGACAGCAATCAGCCCCAGCATTTT.

The sample holds a few counts of this clone. The chain combines TRBV2 with TRBJ1-3; maybe TRBD1 (5 bases). The CDR3 consists of 14 residues. The V end was cut by 7 bases, the J end by 4 bases, with 14 bases between. CDR1 and CDR2 from the germline V gene are SNHLY and FYNNEI. CDR3 in DNA: TGTGCCAGCACCCCGCAGGGATGGGGAAACACCATATATTTT. It specifies CASTPQGWGNTIYF.

The chain links TRBV19 to TRBJ1-6; D remains ambiguous. CDR1 is LNHDA, CDR2 SQIVND, per germline (reference sequence). Deletions cut 6 bases from V and 0 bases from J, with 15 bases between. The CDR3 has 17 amino acids. CDR3: CASSHRTTSSYNSPLHF. The CDR3 nucleotides are TGTGCCAGTAGCCACCGAACCACCAGCTCCTATAATTCACCCCTCCACTTT.

The V and J genes are TRBV19 and TRBJ1-2, with 7 bases that match TRBD1. Unmatched junction bases numbered 6, after V lost 3 bases and J lost 8 bases. This CDR3 spans 13 amino acids. Germline lookup yields CDR1 LNHDA and CDR2 SQIVND (reference sequence). Here the CDR3 DNA reads TGTGCCAGTAGTATCGAGGGGGCGCGGGGCTACACCTTC. As protein: CASSIEGARGYTF.

The chain has TRBV5-6 and TRBJ1-5, with D maybe TRBD1 (5 bases). V was shortened by 1 base and J by 3 bases, with 11 bases between the two germline ends. Germline loops: CDR1 SGHDT, CDR2 YYEEEE. The CDR3 covers 15 residues. This CDR3 is CASSLWGRNNQPQHF. CDR3 sequence (DNA): TGTGCCAGCAGCTTGTGGGGGAGGAACAATCAGCCCCAGCATTTT.

The rearrangement joins TRBV6-6 to TRBJ1-1; D call uncertain. CDR3 length: 13 amino acids. Germline V lookup: CDR1 MNHNY, CDR2 SVGAGI (reference sequence). Deletions cut 6 bases from V and 4 bases from J, with 12 bases between. CDR3 in amino acids: CASSKGVRTEAFF. The DNA for the CDR3 is TGTGCCAGCAGCAAGGGAGTTCGCACTGAAGCTTTCTTT.

This clone was detected only a few times. The rearrangement uses TRBV5-4 and TRBJ1-1; 8 nucleotides match TRBD1. The CDR3 is made up of 17 amino acids. The J segment lost 1 base and the V segment lost 7 bases, leaving 15 bases of the junction unmatched. CDR1 is SGHNT, CDR2 YYREEE, per germline (reference sequence). CDR3 DNA sequence: TGTGCCAGCCCCCCCCCGGACAGGGTCCGTAAGAACACTGAAGCTTTCTTT. Protein product: CASPPPDRVRKNTEAFF. Full variable domain (outside the CDR3, taken from reference TRBV5-4 and TRBJ1-1): ETGVTQSPTHLIKTRGQQVTLRCSSQSGHNTVSWYQQALGQGPQFIFQYYREEENGRGNFPPRFSGLQFPNYSSELNVNALELDDSALYLCASPPPDRVRKNTEAFFGQGTRLTVV.

This clone has just one count. The V call is TRBV24-1, the J call TRBJ2-5; 10 bases are a match to TRBD2. CDR3 size: 15 residues. The V gene's germline CDR1 is KGHDR and CDR2 SFDVKD. V was clipped by 3 bases and J by 1 base; unmatched bases: 1. As DNA, the CDR3 is TGTGCCACCAGTGATGTAGCGGGGGGCCAAGAGACCCAGTACTTC. This encodes CATSDVAGGQETQYF.